This record concerns one TCR beta chain sequence. Treatment denoted: oral pan-JAK inhibitor, 5-10 mg twice daily. In each case, RNA was isolated and then reverse transcribed into cDNA as the sequencing template. TCRdb keeps only in-frame clones here, not all; method: immunoSEQ multiplex PCR. The table lists approximately 210,000 clones, approximately 56% of them singletons. This sample is drawn from a study of CD8+ T cells in alopecia areata. About the study: Affected scalp percentage gauged treated patients' severity.

The receptor was derived from a human donor with alopecia areata. Sequences were derived from CD4+ T cells sorted from blood, sampled at week 4, from a patient treated with tofacitinib.

CDR3 loop: CASSLAPQFYGYTF. The CDR3 bases are TGTGCCAGCAGCTTAGCGCCCCAGTTCTATGGCTACACCTTC. The chain carries TRBV7-9 and TRBJ1-2, with D uncertain. CDR3 length: 14 residues. Trimming took 0 bases from V and 4 from J, leaving 9 bases between them. Looked up from germline, CDR1 is SEHNR and CDR2 is FQNEAQ (reference sequence).